What follows are 19 T cell receptor beta chains derived from one specimen sequenced in a study of T cells after somatic rescue of genetic block (dated by TCRdb to 2019 to 2021). Library creation used the immunoSEQ multiplex PCR assay. TCRdb's version of the immuneACCESS table is confined to in-frame rearrangements and falls short of the full clone set. An unresolved V gene accounts for under half of the shortfall where checked; the remainder is of unknown origin. The sample table lists tens of thousands of clones, approximately 96% of them with a count of one. The ten top clones hold approximately 0.073% of the sample. The sample was peripheral blood mononuclear cells (PBMCs). These receptors all come from a child under two years old.

The rearrangement links TRBV5-1 to TRBJ2-1; 9 positions agree with TRBD2. V shed 0 bases and J 2 bases; nucleotides not matched to a gene: 6. Germline V gene data show CDR1 as SGHRS and CDR2 as YFSETQ. CDR3 size: 17 residues. The CDR3 reads CASSLARTSVAYNEQFF. DNA for the CDR3: TGCGCCAGCAGCTTGGCCAGGACTAGCGTCGCCTACAATGAGCAGTTCTTC.

The chain recombines TRBV7-3 with TRBJ2-7, with D unclear. Germline V CDR1 and CDR2: SGHTA, FQGTGA. Deletions cut 4 bases from V and 5 bases from J, with 0 bases between. CDR3 size: 9 residues. Here the CDR3 reads CASSYEQYF. CDR3 bases: TGTGCCAGCAGCTACGAGCAGTACTTC.

This sequence joins TRBV6-1 and TRBJ1-5, with 10 bases matching TRBD1. The CDR3 is 14 residues long. Unmatched junction bases numbered 3, after V lost 6 bases and J lost 4 bases. The germline V gene has CDR1 MNHNS and CDR2 SASEGT. This chain's CDR3 is CASSVDRGNQPQHF. The CDR3 coding sequence is TGTGCCAGCAGCGTGGACAGGGGGAATCAGCCCCAGCATTTT.

This chain links TRBV5-3 with TRBJ2-3, with D uncertain. TRBV5-3 is recorded as an ORF, its role being uncertain. Trimming pared 2 bases from V and 0 bases from J, leaving 4 bases between. The CDR3 runs 13 residues. The CDR3 bases are TGTGCCAGAAGCTTTTCTAGCACAGATACGCAGTATTTT. Its protein product is CARSFSSTDTQYF.

CDR3 amino acids: CASSRQEQSAQHF. The CDR3 DNA sequence: TGTGCCAGCAGTCGACAGGAGCAATCAGCCCAGCATTTT. The gene calls are TRBV6-5 and TRBJ1-5; D is possibly TRBD1 (6 bases). CDR1 and CDR2 (germline): MNHEY, SVGAGI. CDR3 size: 13 residues. V was shortened by 5 bases and J by 11 bases, with 16 bases between the two germline ends.

A single count supports this clone. J is TRBJ1-6 and V is TRBV7-3; no definite D call. Germline V gene lookup returns CDR1 SGHTA and CDR2 FQGTGA. The CDR3 has 13 residues. The ends were cut back, 0 bases at V and 5 bases at J, with 2 bases in the middle. The CDR3 reads CASSLTNNSPLHF. CDR3 DNA: TGTGCCAGCAGCTTAACCAATAATTCACCCCTCCACTTT.

This chain links TRBV27 with TRBJ2-7, with TRBD2 matching over 13 bases. This CDR3 region has 16 residues. The J segment lost 5 bases and the V segment lost 5 bases, leaving 9 bases of the junction unmatched. Per germline, CDR1 MNHEY and CDR2 SMNVEV (reference sequence). The CDR3 protein is CASSKNPGLAGNEQYF. CDR3 DNA sequence: TGTGCCAGCAGTAAAAACCCGGGACTAGCGGGAAACGAGCAGTACTTC.

The J gene is TRBJ2-5, the V gene TRBV15; unclear D gene. The DNA end favors TRBJ2-7, so the J call may be wrong. The CDR3 consists of 13 residues. Germline CDR1 reads LNHNV; CDR2 reads YYDKDF (reference sequence). Written as DNA, the CDR3 is TGTGCCACCAGCAGAGACACTACCTACGAGCAGTACTTC. Protein: CATSRDTTYEQYF.

This rearrangement joins TRBV11-2 to TRBJ2-3; D uncertain. Germline assignment: CDR1 SGHAT and CDR2 FQNNGV. Trimming removed 5 bases at V and 2 bases at J, with 2 bases between. This CDR3 has 11 amino acids. As DNA, the CDR3 is TGTGCCAGCAGCATCACAGATACGCAGTATTTT. Amino acid sequence: CASSITDTQYF.

The chain links TRBV6-5 to TRBJ2-5; 7 bases are shared with TRBD2. Germline loops: CDR1 MNHEY, CDR2 SVGAGI. V gave up 5 bases and J gave up 0 bases; unmatched junction bases: 0. This CDR3 is built from 13 residues. CDR3 amino acids: CASSSGNQETQYF. CDR3 nucleotide sequence: TGTGCCAGCAGTAGCGGGAACCAAGAGACCCAGTACTTC.

This clone was found a few times. The chain uses TRBV5-6 and TRBJ2-1; D is uncertain. The germline V gene has CDR1 SGHDT and CDR2 YYEEEE. The CDR3 loop spans 17 amino acids. Trimming removed 4 bases from V and 0 bases from J, with 17 bases in between. CDR3 in amino acids: CASSGTQPPSSYNEQFF. Written as DNA, the CDR3 is TGTGCCAGCAGCGGAACCCAACCCCCTAGCTCCTACAATGAGCAGTTCTTC.

The chain uses TRBV19 and TRBJ2-7; D possibly matches TRBD1 or TRBD2 (6 bases each). The CDR3 loop spans 14 amino acids. CDR1 and CDR2 (germline): LNHDA, SQIVND (reference sequence). Trimming stripped 4 bases from V and 4 bases from J, with 14 bases between. In DNA, the CDR3 is TGTGCCAGTAGTAAAGGGGGGATAGGGTACGAGCAGTACTTC. This gives the protein CASSKGGIGYEQYF.

This chain uses TRBV5-1 with TRBJ2-5; D call uncertain. TRBJ2-7 matches the DNA end more closely, so the J call is doubtful. This CDR3 is built from 12 residues. Germline V gene sequence: CDR1 SGHRS, CDR2 YFSETQ. The CDR3 DNA reads as TGCGCCAGCAGCCTTAGCTCCTACGAGCAGTACTTC. Its protein product is CASSLSSYEQYF.

The chain links TRBV27 to TRBJ2-7; 9 nucleotides line up with TRBD1. This CDR3 spans 14 amino acids. Germline CDR1 MNHEY, CDR2 SMNVEV (reference sequence). Trimming at V came to 5 bases and at J to 3 bases, leaving 5 bases not matched to a gene. The CDR3 loop reads CASSPLTGGYEQYF. The DNA of the CDR3 is TGTGCCAGCAGTCCCTTGACAGGGGGCTACGAGCAGTACTTC.

This chain uses TRBV27 with TRBJ1-1, with D maybe TRBD1 (6 bases). CDR1 is MNHEY and CDR2 is SMNVEV in the germline V gene (reference sequence). The CDR3 loop spans 18 amino acids. V gave up 4 bases and J gave up 0 bases, with 21 bases separating them. CDR3 protein: CASSSADSATVMNTEAFF. CDR3 bases: TGTGCCAGCAGTTCTGCGGACAGTGCGACGGTCATGAACACTGAAGCTTTCTTT.

The chain links TRBV28 to TRBJ1-1; tentative D call: TRBD1 (5 bases). Germline V CDR1 and CDR2: MDHEN, SYDVKM. V was pared by 2 bases and J by 7 bases, with 11 bases between. The CDR3 loop spans 13 amino acids. DNA for the CDR3: TGTGCCAGCAGTTTAACAGGTATACGTGAAGCTTTCTTT. It yields the protein CASSLTGIREAFF.

The V and J genes are TRBV9 and TRBJ2-2; 7 bases fit TRBD2. Trimming cost V 4 bases and J 4 bases; bases outside gene matches: 10. Germline CDR1 and CDR2: SGDLS and YYNGEE. This CDR3 has 16 residues. In nucleotides, the CDR3 is TGTGCCAGCAGCCCCGTGGCGGGAGTCAGCACCGGGGAGCTGTTTTTT. Residues: CASSPVAGVSTGELFF. Full variable domain (remainder filled in from reference TRBV9 and TRBJ2-2): DSGVTQTPKHLITATGQRVTLRCSPRSGDLSVYWYQQSLDQGLQFLIQYYNGEERAKGNILERFSAQQFPDLHSELNLSSLELGDSALYFCASSPVAGVSTGELFFGEGSRLTVL.

CDR3 in amino acids: CAIRDSSYEQYF. In nucleotides, the CDR3 is TGTGCCATCAGGGACAGCTCCTACGAGCAGTACTTC. The gene calls are TRBV10-3 and TRBJ2-7; D possibly corresponds to TRBD1 (6 bases). This CDR3 is 12 amino acids long. Germline V gene data show CDR1 as ENHRY and CDR2 as SYGVKD. V dropped 6 bases and J dropped 0 bases, with 6 bases sitting between them.

The chain combines TRBV9 with TRBJ1-1; a weak D match, TRBD1 (5 bases). Germline loops: CDR1 SGDLS, CDR2 YYNGEE. V lost 7 bases and J lost 1, with 5 bases in between. The CDR3 length is 11 residues. This CDR3 reads CASGTNTEAFF. The CDR3 region has the DNA TGTGCCAGCGGGACGAACACTGAAGCTTTCTTT.